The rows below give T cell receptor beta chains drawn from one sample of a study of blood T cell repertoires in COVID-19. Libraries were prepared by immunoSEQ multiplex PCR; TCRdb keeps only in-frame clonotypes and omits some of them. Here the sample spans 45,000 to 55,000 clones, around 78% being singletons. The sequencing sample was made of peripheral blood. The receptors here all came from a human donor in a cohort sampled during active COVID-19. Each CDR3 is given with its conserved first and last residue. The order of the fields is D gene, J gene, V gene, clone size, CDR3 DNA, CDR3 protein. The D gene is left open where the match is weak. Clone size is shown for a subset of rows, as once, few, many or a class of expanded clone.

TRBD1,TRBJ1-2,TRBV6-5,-,TGTGCCAGCAGGAGGGACAGCGGAAACTATGGCTACACCTTC,CASRRDSGNYGYTF
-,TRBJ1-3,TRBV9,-,TGTGCCAGCAGCGTAGATATATCCTCTGGAAACACCATATATTTT,CASSVDISSGNTIYF
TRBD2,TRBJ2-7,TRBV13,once,TGTGCCAGCAGTCTAGCGGAGAGCTACGAGCAGTACTTC,CASSLAESYEQYF
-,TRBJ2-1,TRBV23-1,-,TGCGCCAGCACCTCTGTTTCTACAGAAAGCTCCTACAATGAGCAGTTCTTC,CASTSVSTESSYNEQFF
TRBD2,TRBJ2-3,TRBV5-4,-,TGTGCCAGCAGCTTTGGCGGGGGAAGGAGCACAGATACGCAGTATTTT,CASSFGGGRSTDTQYF
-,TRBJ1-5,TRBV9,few,TGTGCCAGCAGCGTAACAGGCGTATACAATCAGCCCCAGCATTTT,CASSVTGVYNQPQHF
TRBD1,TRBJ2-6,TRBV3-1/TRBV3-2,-,TGTGCCAGCAGCCGGGACAGGTCCTACCGCTACTCTGGGGCCAACGTCCTGACTTTC,CASSRDRSYRYSGANVLTF
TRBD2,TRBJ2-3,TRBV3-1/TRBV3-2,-,TGTGCCAGCAGCCAAGAATTAGCGGGGGCCACCGAAACAGATACGCAGTATTTT,CASSQELAGATETDTQYF
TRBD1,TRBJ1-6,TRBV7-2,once,TGTGCCAGCAGCTTAATACAGGGGAATTCACCCCTCCACTTT,CASSLIQGNSPLHF
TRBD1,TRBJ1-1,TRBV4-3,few,TGCGCCAGCAGCCACCGACAGGGGTTTGGAGCTGAAGCTTTCTTT,CASSHRQGFGAEAFF
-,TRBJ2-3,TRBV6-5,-,TGTGCCAGCTCCCCGAGCTTGACAGATACGCAGTATTTT,CASSPSLTDTQYF